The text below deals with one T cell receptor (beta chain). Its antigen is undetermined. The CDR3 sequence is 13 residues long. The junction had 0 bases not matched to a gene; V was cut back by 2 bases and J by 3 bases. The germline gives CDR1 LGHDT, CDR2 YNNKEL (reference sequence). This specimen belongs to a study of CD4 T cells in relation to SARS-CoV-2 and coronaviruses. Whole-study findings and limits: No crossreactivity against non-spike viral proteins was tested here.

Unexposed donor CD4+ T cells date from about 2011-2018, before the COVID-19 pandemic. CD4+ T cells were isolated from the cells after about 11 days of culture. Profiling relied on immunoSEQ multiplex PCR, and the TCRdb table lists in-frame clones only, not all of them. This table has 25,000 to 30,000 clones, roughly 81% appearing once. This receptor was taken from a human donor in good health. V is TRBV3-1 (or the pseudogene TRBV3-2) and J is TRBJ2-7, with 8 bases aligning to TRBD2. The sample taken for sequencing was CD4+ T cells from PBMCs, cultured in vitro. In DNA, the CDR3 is TGTGCCAGCAGCCAACGGGGGGGCTACGAGCAGTACTTC. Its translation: CASSQRGGYEQYF.